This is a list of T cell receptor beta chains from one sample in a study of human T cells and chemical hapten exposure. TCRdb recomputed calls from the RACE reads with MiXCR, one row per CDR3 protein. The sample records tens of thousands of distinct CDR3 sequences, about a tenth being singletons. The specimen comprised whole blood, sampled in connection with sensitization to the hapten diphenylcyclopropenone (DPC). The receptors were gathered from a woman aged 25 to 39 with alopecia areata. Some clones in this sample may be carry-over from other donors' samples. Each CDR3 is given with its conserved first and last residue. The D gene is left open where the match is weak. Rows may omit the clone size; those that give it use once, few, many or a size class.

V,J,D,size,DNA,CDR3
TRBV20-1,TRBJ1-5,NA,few,TGCAGTGCTAGAGTGTCCGGTAATCAGCCCCAGCATTTT,CSARVSGNQPQHF
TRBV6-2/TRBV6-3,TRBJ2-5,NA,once,TGTGCCAGCAGAATACTTGAGAAAGAGACCCAGTACTTC,CASRILEKETQYF
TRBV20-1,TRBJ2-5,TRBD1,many,TGCAGTGCTAGAGCAGCTGGGGCCAGGGGGGAGACCCAGTACTTC,CSARAAGARGETQYF
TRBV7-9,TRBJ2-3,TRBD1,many,TGTGCCAGCAGACCCGACAGGGGCTTCACAGATACGCAGTATTTT,CASRPDRGFTDTQYF
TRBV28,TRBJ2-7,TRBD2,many,TGTGCCAGCAGCCCCTTCCCGGGACTAGCGACCTACGATCGGGACGAGCAGTACTTC,CASSPFPGLATYDRDEQYF
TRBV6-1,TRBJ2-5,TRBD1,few,TGTGCCAGCAGGGGGACAGGTTCAGAGACCCAGTACTTC,CASRGTGSETQYF
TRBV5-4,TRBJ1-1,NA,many,TGTGCCAGCAGCTTGGCCGGTGGGGGGCTGCTCACTGAAGCTTTCTTT,CASSLAGGGLLTEAFF
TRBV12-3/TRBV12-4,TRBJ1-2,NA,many,NA,CASSLGMGPGYGYTF
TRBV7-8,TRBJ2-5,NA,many,TGTGCCAGCAGCTTAGTGGTCGGGCAAGAGACCCAGTACTTC,CASSLVVGQETQYF
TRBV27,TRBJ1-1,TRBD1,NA,TGTGCCAGCAGTTTGGCCGGGACAGGGGAAACTGAAGCTTTCTTT,CASSLAGTGETEAFF
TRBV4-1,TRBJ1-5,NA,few,TGCGCCAGCAGCCAAGAAAGGCGTAATCAGCCCCAGCATTTT,CASSQERRNQPQHF
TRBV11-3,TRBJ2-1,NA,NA,TGTGCCAGCAGCTTAACGGGTGGGGGCACCTACAATGAGCAGTTCTTC,CASSLTGGGTYNEQFF
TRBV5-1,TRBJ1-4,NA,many,TGCGCCAGCAGCTTGGGAGTTACCGATGAAAAACTGTTTTTT,CASSLGVTDEKLFF
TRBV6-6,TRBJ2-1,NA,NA,TGTGCCAGCAGTCGCTCCTACACGGAATTCAGGGGCAATGAGCAGTTCTTC,CASSRSYTEFRGNEQFF
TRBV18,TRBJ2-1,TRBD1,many,TGTGCCAGCTCACCGGGACAGGGGGCTGCGGGGGAGCAGTTCTTC,CASSPGQGAAGEQFF
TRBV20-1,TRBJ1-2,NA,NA,TGCAGTGCCCAGAGCCCCAGCTATGGCTACACCTTC,CSAQSPSYGYTF
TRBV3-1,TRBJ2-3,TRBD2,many,TGTGCCAGCAGACCTAAACTAGCGGGAGGGCCCGGAGATACGCAGTATTTT,CASRPKLAGGPGDTQYF
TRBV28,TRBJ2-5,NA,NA,TGTGCCAGCAGTCGGACCGCCGGCCGAAAGAGGCCCCAGTACTTC,CASSRTAGRKRPQYF
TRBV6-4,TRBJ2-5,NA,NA,TGTGCCAGCAGTGAGGGACCTGAGGGGACCCAGTACTTC,CASSEGPEGTQYF
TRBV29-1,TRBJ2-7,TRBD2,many,TGCAGCGTTGAAGAGGCTAGCGGGACCTACGAGCAGTACTTC,CSVEEASGTYEQYF
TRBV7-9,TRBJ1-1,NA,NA,TGTGCCAGCAGCCGAGCAGGTGAAGCTTTCTTT,CASSRAGEAFF
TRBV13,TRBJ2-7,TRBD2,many,TGTGCCAGCAGCCGGAGACTAGCGGGGGACTACGAGCAGTACTTC,CASSRRLAGDYEQYF
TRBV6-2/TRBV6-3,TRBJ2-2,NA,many,TGTGCCAGCAGCTTTTACGGGGAGCTGTTTTTT,CASSFYGELFF
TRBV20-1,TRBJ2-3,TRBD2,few,TGCAGTGCTGGACTAGCCGGAGGAGTTTATACGCAGTATTTT,CSAGLAGGVYTQYF
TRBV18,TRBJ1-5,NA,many,TGTGCCAGCTCACCACCAAGTGGGGGGAATCAGCCCCAGCATTTT,CASSPPSGGNQPQHF
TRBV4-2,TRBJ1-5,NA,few,TGTGCCAGCAGCCACCGACAGGATTCTGATCAGCCCCAGCATTTT,CASSHRQDSDQPQHF
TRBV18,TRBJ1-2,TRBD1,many,TGTGCCAGCTCACCCAATCCCGGACAGGGTCAGGGCTACACCTTC,CASSPNPGQGQGYTF
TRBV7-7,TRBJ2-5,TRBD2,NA,TGTGCCAGCAGCCCCGGACTAGCGGGATTCCAAGAGACCCAGTACTTC,CASSPGLAGFQETQYF
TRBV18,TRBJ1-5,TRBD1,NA,TGTGCCAGCTCATATGAGGGGGCCGCTCAGCCCCAGCATTTT,CASSYEGAAQPQHF
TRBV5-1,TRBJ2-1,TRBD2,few,TGCGCCAGCACAGGACTAGCGGGAAATGAGCAGTTCTTC,CASTGLAGNEQFF
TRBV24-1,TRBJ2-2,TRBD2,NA,TGTGCCACCAGTGACAAACGAGCGGGGGCATTGGGCACCGGGGAGCTGTTTTTT,CATSDKRAGALGTGELFF
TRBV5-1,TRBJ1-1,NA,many,TGCGCCAGCAGCTTGGAGACACCGATGAACACTGAAGCTTTCTTT,CASSLETPMNTEAFF
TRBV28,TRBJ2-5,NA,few,TGTGCCAGCAGTTCGCCTAGCCAAGAGACCCAGTACTTC,CASSSPSQETQYF
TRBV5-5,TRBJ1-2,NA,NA,TGTGCCAGCAGCTTGTTCGGGGGAATAGGCTATGGCTACACCTTC,CASSLFGGIGYGYTF
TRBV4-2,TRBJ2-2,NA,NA,TGTGCCAGCAGCCAAGACACCGGGGAGCTGTTTTTT,CASSQDTGELFF
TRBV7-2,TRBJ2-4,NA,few,TGTGCCAGCAGCTTAGACCCGACCGTGATAAACATTCAGTACTTC,CASSLDPTVINIQYF
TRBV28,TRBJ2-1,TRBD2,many,TGTGCCAGCAGCACCTGGACTAGCGGGAGAAACTACAATGAGCAGTTCTTC,CASSTWTSGRNYNEQFF
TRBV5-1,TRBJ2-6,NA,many,TGCGCCAGCAGCTTGGGGACAAAAGGCAACGTCCTGACTTTC,CASSLGTKGNVLTF
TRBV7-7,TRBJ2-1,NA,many,TGTGCTAGCAGCTTAGCGACGGACTCCAATGAGCAGTTCTTC,CASSLATDSNEQFF
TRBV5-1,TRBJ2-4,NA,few,TGCGCCAGCAGCTGGAGGGACAGCCGGGGGTCGTTGGCCAAAAACATTCAGTACTTC,CASSWRDSRGSLAKNIQYF
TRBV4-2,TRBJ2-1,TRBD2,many,TGTGCCAGCACCCCAAGGGGCGGGGGGGACAATGAGCAGTTCTTC,CASTPRGGGDNEQFF
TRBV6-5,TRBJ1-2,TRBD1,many,TGTGCCAGCAGTTACTCGACAGGGTATGGCTACACCTTC,CASSYSTGYGYTF
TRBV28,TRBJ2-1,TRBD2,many,TGTGCCAGCAGCCCAGGTGGTAGCGGGGCTTTCAATGAGCAGTTCTTC,CASSPGGSGAFNEQFF
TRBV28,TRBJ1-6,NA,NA,TGTGCCAGCAGTTTATGGCCGAATTCACCCCTCCACTTT,CASSLWPNSPLHF
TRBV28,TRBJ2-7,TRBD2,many,TGTGCCAGCAGTTTGGGCTGGGGACTAGCGGATAGCTCCTACGAGCAGTACTTC,CASSLGWGLADSSYEQYF
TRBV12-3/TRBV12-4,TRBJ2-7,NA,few,TGTGCCAGCAGCCGAAGGACCGGGAGAGAGTACGAGCAGTACTTC,CASSRRTGREYEQYF
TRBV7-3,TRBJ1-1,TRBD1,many,TGTGCCAGCAGCTTAAGAGGGGGCATGAACACTGAAGCTTTCTTT,CASSLRGGMNTEAFF
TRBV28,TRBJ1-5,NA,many,TGTGCCAGCAGAACCAACGGCAATCAGCCCCAGCATTTT,CASRTNGNQPQHF
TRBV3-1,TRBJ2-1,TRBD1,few,TGTGCCAGCAGCCAACTGACAGGGTTCGGGAATGAGCAGTTCTTC,CASSQLTGFGNEQFF
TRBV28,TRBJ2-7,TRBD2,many,TGTGCCAGCAGGGGGGGACTAGCGGGTCGGAACGAGCAGTACTTC,CASRGGLAGRNEQYF
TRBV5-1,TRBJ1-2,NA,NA,TGCGCCAGCAGCTTGGCCGAACAGTTCTATGGCTACACCTTC,CASSLAEQFYGYTF